This TCR beta chain was sequenced for a study of blood T cell repertoires in COVID-19. Methods used by the authors: Amplification with reference gene primers provided the estimates of nucleated cell counts. Method: immunoSEQ multiplex PCR; TCRdb's copy keeps in-frame clones and lacks some. V and J calls and clone size come straight from that table; D and trimming were deduced from the DNA. The data contain about 85,000 clones, around 90% of them singletons. The junction had 5 bases not matched to a gene; V was cut back by 1 base and J by 7 bases. The CDR3 runs to 14 residues. CDR1 and CDR2 (germline): LGHDT, YNNKEL (reference sequence).

The sequence derives from a man aged 60-69 years with acute or convalescent COVID-19. Sequenced sample: peripheral blood. V is TRBV3-1 (or the pseudogene TRBV3-2) and J is TRBJ1-2, with 8 bases that match TRBD1. CDR3 coding DNA: TGTGCCAGCAGCCAAGTGGACAGGGAAGGTGGCTACACCTTC. Translation gives CASSQVDREGGYTF.